This TCR beta chain derives from a study of beta chain features in type 1 diabetes. Study conclusions and caveats: Whether TCRB rearrangement is influenced by HLA type was left unresolved in this analysis.

The sample holds a few counts of this clone. Its specificity is not known. The whole isolated RNA underwent reverse transcription, so sequencing captured expressed TCRB transcripts. Produced via immunoSEQ multiplex PCR; TCRdb's table is partial and in-frame only. Seen here are 400,000 to 600,000 clones, 30% observed once, and the top ten hold 0.06% to 0.07%. A single heparinised blood sample, averaging approximately 0.12 L, was obtained per donor. V trimming: 7 bases; J trimming: 8 bases; junction bases outside the gene matches: 4. The length of the CDR3 is 11 residues. The germline CDR1 and CDR2 sequences are SQVTM and ANQGSEA.

Source material: naive CD4+ T cells from blood. This rearrangement joins TRBV29-1 to TRBJ2-2; 7 nucleotides match TRBD2. The sequence derives from a man aged 18 to 29 in good health. CDR3 sequence (DNA): TGCAGCGGACTAGCTATTGGGGAGCTGTTTTTT. It codes for CSGLAIGELFF.